A single sample gave rise to the 19 T cell receptor beta chains below, sequenced in a study of blood T cell repertoires in COVID-19 (TCRdb year 2020). Library method: the immunoSEQ multiplex PCR assay. Entries here come from immuneACCESS through TCRdb and include only in-frame sequences with V and J called. Some clones fail to appear in such tables; in the studies checked, an unresolved V gene covers under half of the shortfall, and the cause of the remainder is unknown. The sample table records 150,000 to 200,000 clones; approximately 90% of these occur just once. Of the sample, about 4.8% is held by the ten largest clones. Sequencing was done on a sample of peripheral blood. The receptors originated from a man aged 30-40 years with COVID-19, enrolled during active disease.

The chain combines TRBV5-6 with TRBJ2-7; 9 bases fit TRBD1. V was pared by 2 bases and J by 4 bases, with 4 bases of the junction left unmatched. The CDR3 length is 14 residues. Germline CDR1 SGHDT, CDR2 YYEEEE. CDR3 DNA sequence: TGTGCCAGCAGCTTTGGACAGGGGAGATACGAGCAGTACTTC. Protein product: CASSFGQGRYEQYF.

This clone occurred a few times. The V call is TRBV7-2, the J call TRBJ1-3; tentatively, D is TRBD1 (6 bases). Per the germline V gene, CDR1 is SGHTA and CDR2 is FQGNSA. V was shortened by 5 bases and J by 1 base, with 12 bases between the two germline ends. CDR3 length: 15 amino acids. In DNA, the CDR3 is TGTGCCAGCAGCACCACAGGGTGGTCTGGAAACACCATATATTTT. It encodes CASSTTGWSGNTIYF. Combining the CDR3 with reference TRBV7-2 and TRBJ1-3 gives the whole variable domain GAGVSQSPSNKVTEKGKDVELRCDPISGHTALYWYRQSLGQGLEFLIYFQGNSAPDKSGLPSDRFSAERTGGSVSTLTIQRTQQEDSAVYLCASSTTGWSGNTIYFGEGSWLTVV.

This clone was recorded once. The gene calls are TRBV7-2 and TRBJ1-5, with 8 nucleotides matching TRBD1. Germline V gene lookup returns CDR1 SGHTA and CDR2 FQGNSA. V dropped 6 bases and J dropped 6; count of bases not matched to a gene: 13. This CDR3 comprises 16 residues. Written as DNA, the CDR3 is TGTGCCAGCAGTGCACTCGGGACAGGAGGTTTTCAGCCCCAGCATTTT. Translation: CASSALGTGGFQPQHF.

The V gene is TRBV5-6, the J gene TRBJ1-6; weak D call: TRBD1 (6 bases). Trimming removed 2 bases at V and 4 bases at J, with 10 bases between. Germline loops: CDR1 SGHDT, CDR2 YYEEEE. The CDR3 runs 15 residues. The CDR3 DNA reads TGTGCCAGCAGCTTTTCAGGGGAGTATAATTCACCCCTCCACTTT. Amino acids: CASSFSGEYNSPLHF.

This clone was recorded a few times. The chain's CDR3 is CASSGDRGRQYF. The CDR3 nucleotides are TGCGCCAGCAGCGGGGACAGGGGGCGGCAGTACTTC. V and J are TRBV5-1 and TRBJ2-7, with TRBD1 identical over 12 bases. This CDR3 has 12 residues. CDR1 is SGHRS, CDR2 YFSETQ, per germline. The junction had 2 bases not matched to a gene; V was cut back by 4 bases and J by 9 bases.

V usage is TRBV7-9 and J usage is TRBJ1-5; perhaps TRBD1 as D (5 bases). Germline V CDR1 and CDR2: SEHNR, FQNEAQ (reference sequence). The V end lost 7 bases, the J end lost 4 bases, and 17 bases lay between the germline ends. The CDR3 covers 15 residues. For the CDR3, the DNA is TGTGCCAGCAACAACGGGCAGGGATTAAATCAGCCCCAGCATTTT. This translates into CASNNGQGLNQPQHF.

The chain recombines TRBV3-1 (or the pseudogene TRBV3-2) with TRBJ1-6, with 9 bases matching TRBD1. This CDR3 has 14 amino acids. Looked up from germline, CDR1 is LGHDT and CDR2 is YNNKEL (reference sequence). V dropped 6 bases and J dropped 10; count of bases not matched to a gene: 7. The CDR3 reads CASRIRDRDSPLHF. DNA of the CDR3: TGTGCCAGCAGAATCCGGGACAGGGACTCACCCCTCCACTTT.

This clone was recorded only once. The V call is TRBV10-3, the J call TRBJ1-4; perhaps TRBD1 as D (6 bases). The CDR3 is 15 residues long. The V end was cut by 4 bases, the J end by 2 bases, with 11 bases between. The germline V gene has CDR1 ENHRY and CDR2 SYGVKD. The CDR3 coding sequence is TGTGCCATCAGTGGGGGGGGCACGACTAATGAAAAACTGTTTTTT. Its translation: CAISGGGTTNEKLFF.

V usage is TRBV19 and J usage is TRBJ1-1; 7 bases fit TRBD1. The CDR3 contains 14 residues. The trim removed 5 bases at V and 1 base at J, leaving 4 bases unmatched. Per the germline V gene, CDR1 is LNHDA and CDR2 is SQIVND (reference sequence). The CDR3 region is CASSRRTGNTEAFF. The CDR3 coding sequence is TGTGCCAGTAGTCGCCGGACAGGGAACACTGAAGCTTTCTTT.

This clone was picked up a small number of times. The chain uses TRBV29-1 and TRBJ2-7; perhaps TRBD2 as D (6 bases). CDR3 length equals 14 residues. Trimming left V 0 bases short and J 9 bases short, with 18 bases between. CDR1 SQVTM and CDR2 ANQGSEA come from the germline V gene. CDR3 sequence (DNA): TGCAGCGTTGAAGATCGGGGACTCTCCGCTGCGCAGTACTTC. Its translation is CSVEDRGLSAAQYF.

J is TRBJ2-5 and V is TRBV6-2 or TRBV6-3; tentatively, D is TRBD2 (5 bases). Germline loops: CDR1 MNHEY, CDR2 SVGEGT. The V end lost 2 bases, the J end lost 5 bases, and 18 bases lay between the germline ends. The CDR3 consists of 16 residues. The CDR3 loop reads CASSYEAGYIPETQYF. The CDR3 coding sequence is TGTGCCAGCAGTTACGAGGCGGGCTATATTCCGGAGACCCAGTACTTC.

The rearrangement uses TRBV6-5 and TRBJ1-1, with 7 bases that match TRBD1. Germline V gene data show CDR1 as MNHEY and CDR2 as SVGAGI. The CDR3 runs to 14 residues. Germline trimming cut 0 bases from V and 5 bases from J; bases unmatched to any gene: 3. CDR3 region: CASSYSGDRTEAFF. Written as DNA, the CDR3 is TGTGCCAGCAGTTACTCAGGGGACAGAACTGAAGCTTTCTTT.

The chain employs TRBV6-1 and TRBJ1-5, with 7 bases matching TRBD1. The germline gives CDR1 MNHNS, CDR2 SASEGT. After removal of 4 bases from V and 0 bases from J, the junction contained 9 bases not matched to a gene. The CDR3 extends over 17 amino acids. CDR3 sequence: CASSARATGFSNQPQHF. The CDR3 DNA sequence: TGTGCCAGCAGTGCCAGGGCGACAGGGTTTAGCAATCAGCCCCAGCATTTT.

This chain uses TRBV6-2 or TRBV6-3 with TRBJ2-1; possible D gene TRBD2, 5 bases. The germline gives CDR1 MNHEY, CDR2 SVGEGT. CDR3 size: 12 residues. V lost 4 bases and J 11 bases, leaving 12 bases between the germline ends. The CDR3 nucleotides are TGTGCCAGCAGTTTCGGACTTTCAAAGCAGTTCTTC. Translated, it gives CASSFGLSKQFF.

The rearrangement joins TRBV12-5 to TRBJ1-1, with TRBD1 matching 7 bases. Trimming cost V 3 bases and J 0 bases; bases outside gene matches: 7. The CDR3 totals 16 residues. The germline gives CDR1 LGHNT, CDR2 FRNRAP. The CDR3 DNA reads TGTGCTAGTGGTTTAGCCGGGGACAGTATGAACACTGAAGCTTTCTTT. Amino acid sequence: CASGLAGDSMNTEAFF.

The J gene is TRBJ1-3, the V gene TRBV5-1; D unclear. Looked up from germline, CDR1 is SGHRS and CDR2 is YFSETQ. This CDR3 spans 13 amino acids. Trimming removed 4 bases at V and 3 bases at J, with 8 bases between. DNA for the CDR3: TGCGCCAGCAGCCCGGAGGTTGGAAACACCATATATTTT. This translates into CASSPEVGNTIYF.

This clone was seen a single time. This chain connects TRBV3-1 (or the pseudogene TRBV3-2) to TRBJ2-1; 13 positions agree with TRBD2. The CDR3 is 16 amino acids. V trimming: 5 bases; J trimming: 6 bases; junction bases outside the gene matches: 7. CDR1 is LGHDT and CDR2 is YNNKEL in the germline V gene (reference sequence). CDR3: CASSIGLAGEGNEQFF. The CDR3 DNA follows: TGTGCCAGCAGCATAGGACTAGCGGGAGAGGGCAATGAGCAGTTCTTC.

This clone was recorded once. This chain links TRBV6-5 with TRBJ2-7, with unresolved D. The CDR3 is 14 residues long. The V and J ends lost 6 bases and 4 bases respectively, with 16 bases between them. CDR1 is MNHEY and CDR2 is SVGAGI in the germline V gene. The CDR3 coding sequence is TGTGCCAGCAGATTCAGCGAGAAGAGTTACGAGCAGTACTTC. Amino acids: CASRFSEKSYEQYF.

This chain links TRBV27 with TRBJ2-1, with TRBD1 as a possible D gene (5 bases). The CDR3 contains 15 residues. The V and J ends lost 2 bases and 8 bases respectively, with 16 bases between them. Germline V gene lookup returns CDR1 MNHEY and CDR2 SMNVEV (reference sequence). This CDR3 reads CASSLMGRSRHEQFF. The CDR3 DNA is TGTGCCAGCAGTTTAATGGGGCGAAGTCGTCATGAGCAGTTCTTC.